This T cell receptor beta chain was obtained from a study of naive and memory T cell subsets. The SP2 primer and nested alpha and beta constant region primers amplified ligated cDNA in four rounds. TCRdb called the 5' RACE reads again in MiXCR, with one record for every CDR3 protein. The sample has 30,000 or so distinct CDR3 sequences; about a sixth are singletons. This clonotype was counted many times. The CDR3 loop spans 16 amino acids. With 4 bases removed from V and 4 bases from J, the gap between germline ends came to 19 bases. CDR1 is SGHAT, CDR2 FQNNGV, per germline. An oligonucleotide containing a UMI was ligated to the 3' end of TCR cDNA.

The rearrangement joins TRBV11-2 to TRBJ1-2; the D gene is possibly TRBD1 (6 bases). This TCR came from a female donor in good health. The DNA of the CDR3 is TGTGCCAGCAGCTCCCCAAGGCAGGGGAGGGCCTATGGCTACACCTTC. Translated, it gives CASSSPRQGRAYGYTF.